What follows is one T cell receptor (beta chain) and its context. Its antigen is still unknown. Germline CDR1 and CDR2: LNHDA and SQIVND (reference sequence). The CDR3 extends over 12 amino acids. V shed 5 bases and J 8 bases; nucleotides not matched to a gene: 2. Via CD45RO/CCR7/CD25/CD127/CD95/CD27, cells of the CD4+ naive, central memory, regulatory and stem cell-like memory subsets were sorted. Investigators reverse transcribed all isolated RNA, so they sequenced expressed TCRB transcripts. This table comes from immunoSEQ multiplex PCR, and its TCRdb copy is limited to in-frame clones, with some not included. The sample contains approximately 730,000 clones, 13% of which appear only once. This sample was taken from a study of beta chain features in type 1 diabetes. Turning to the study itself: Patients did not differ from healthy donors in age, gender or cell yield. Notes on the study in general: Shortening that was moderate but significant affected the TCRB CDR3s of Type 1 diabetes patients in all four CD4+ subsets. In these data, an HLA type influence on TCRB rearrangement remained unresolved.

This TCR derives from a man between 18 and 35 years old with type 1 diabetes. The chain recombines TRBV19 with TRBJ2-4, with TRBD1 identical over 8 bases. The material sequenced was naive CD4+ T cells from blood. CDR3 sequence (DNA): TGTGCCAGTAGTCAGACAGGGGACATTCAGTACTTC. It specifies CASSQTGDIQYF.